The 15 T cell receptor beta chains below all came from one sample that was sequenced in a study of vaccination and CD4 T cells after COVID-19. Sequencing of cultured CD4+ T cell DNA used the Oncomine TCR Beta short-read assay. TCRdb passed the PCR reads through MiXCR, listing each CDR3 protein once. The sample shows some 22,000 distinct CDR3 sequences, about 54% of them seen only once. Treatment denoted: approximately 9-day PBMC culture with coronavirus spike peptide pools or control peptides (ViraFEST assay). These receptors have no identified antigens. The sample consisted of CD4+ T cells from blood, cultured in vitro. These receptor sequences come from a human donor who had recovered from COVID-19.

The CDR3 bases are TGTGCCAGCAGTACCAACCCAGGGGGCACTGAAGCTTTCTTT. Amino acids: CASSTNPGGTEAFF. V gene TRBV12-3 or TRBV12-4 combines with J gene TRBJ1-1, with 7 bases matching TRBD1. The CDR3 has 14 residues. V lost 5 bases to trimming and J lost 4 bases; unmatched junction nucleotides: 7.

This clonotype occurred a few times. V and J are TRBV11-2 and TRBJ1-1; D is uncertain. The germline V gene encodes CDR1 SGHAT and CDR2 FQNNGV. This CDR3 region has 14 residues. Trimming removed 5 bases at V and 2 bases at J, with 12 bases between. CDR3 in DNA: TGTGCCAGCAGCGGCGGTTTGGGTAACACTGAAGCTTTCTTT. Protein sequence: CASSGGLGNTEAFF.

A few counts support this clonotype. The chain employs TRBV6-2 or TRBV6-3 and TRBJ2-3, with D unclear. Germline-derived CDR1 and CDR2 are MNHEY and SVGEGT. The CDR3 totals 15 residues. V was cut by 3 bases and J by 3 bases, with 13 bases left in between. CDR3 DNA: TGTGCCAGCAGTTATAATTTGGGAAGGACAGATACGCAGTATTTT. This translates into CASSYNLGRTDTQYF.

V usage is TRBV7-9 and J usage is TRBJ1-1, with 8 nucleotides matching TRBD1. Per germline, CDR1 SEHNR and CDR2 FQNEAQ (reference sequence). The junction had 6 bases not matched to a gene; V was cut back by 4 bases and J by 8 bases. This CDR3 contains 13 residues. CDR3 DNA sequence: TGTGCCAGCAGCTCGACAGGGGCGGCGGAAGCTTTCTTT. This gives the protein CASSSTGAAEAFF. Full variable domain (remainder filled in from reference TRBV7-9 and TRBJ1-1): DTGVSQNPRHKITKRGQNVTFRCDPISEHNRLYWYRQTLGQGPEFLTYFQNEAQLEKSRLLSDRFSAERPKGSFSTLEIQRTEQGDSAMYLCASSSTGAAEAFFGQGTRLTVV.

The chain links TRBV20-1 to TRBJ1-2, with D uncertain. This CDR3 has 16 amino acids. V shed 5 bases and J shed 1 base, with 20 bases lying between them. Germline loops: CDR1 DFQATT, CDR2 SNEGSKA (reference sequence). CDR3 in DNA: TGCAGTGCTCCATTACTGGGGATGGGAGTTAACTATGGCTACACCTTC. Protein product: CSAPLLGMGVNYGYTF.

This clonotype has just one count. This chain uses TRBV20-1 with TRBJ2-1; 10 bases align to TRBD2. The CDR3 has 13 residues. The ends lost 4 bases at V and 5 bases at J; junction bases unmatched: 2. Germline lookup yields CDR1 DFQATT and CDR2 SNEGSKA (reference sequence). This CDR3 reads CSATSGGHNEQFF. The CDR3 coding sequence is TGCAGTGCTACTAGCGGGGGTCACAATGAGCAGTTCTTC.

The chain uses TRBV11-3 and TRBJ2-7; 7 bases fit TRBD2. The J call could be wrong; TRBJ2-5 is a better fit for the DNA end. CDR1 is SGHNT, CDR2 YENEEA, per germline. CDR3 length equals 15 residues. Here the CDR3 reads CASSLDGGGRETQYF. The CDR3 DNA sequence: TGTGCCAGCAGCTTAGATGGCGGGGGAAGAGAGACCCAGTACTTC.

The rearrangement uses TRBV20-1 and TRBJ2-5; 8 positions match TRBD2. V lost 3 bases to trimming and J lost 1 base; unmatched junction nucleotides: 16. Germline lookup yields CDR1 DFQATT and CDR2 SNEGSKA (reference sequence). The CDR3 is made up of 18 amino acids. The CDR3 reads CSASYGLAGPTAQETQYF. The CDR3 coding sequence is TGCAGTGCTAGTTACGGGCTAGCGGGTCCTACCGCCCAAGAGACCCAGTACTTC.

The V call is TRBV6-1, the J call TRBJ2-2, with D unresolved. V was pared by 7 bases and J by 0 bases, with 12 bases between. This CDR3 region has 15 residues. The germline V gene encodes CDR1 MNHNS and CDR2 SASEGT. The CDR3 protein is CASNPESANTGELFF. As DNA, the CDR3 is TGTGCCAGCAACCCGGAGTCAGCGAACACCGGGGAGCTGTTTTTT.

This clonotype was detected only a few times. The CDR3 nucleotides are TGTGCCAGCAGTCCCGTCGGGGCAGGGGTGGGAGATACGCAGTATTTT. It translates to CASSPVGAGVGDTQYF. This chain connects TRBV6-1 to TRBJ2-3; a weak D match, TRBD1 (6 bases). Per the germline V gene, CDR1 is MNHNS and CDR2 is SASEGT. The length of the CDR3 is 16 residues. Between the trimmed V and J ends, which lost 5 bases and 5 bases, there was a span of 20 bases.

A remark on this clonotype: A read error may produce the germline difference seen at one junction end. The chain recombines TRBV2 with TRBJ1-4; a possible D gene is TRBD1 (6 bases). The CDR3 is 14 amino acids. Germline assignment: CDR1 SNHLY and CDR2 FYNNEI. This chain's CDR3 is CASRMTGEYDKLFF. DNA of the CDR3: TGTGCCAGCAGGATGACAGGCGAGTATGACAAACTGTTTTTT.

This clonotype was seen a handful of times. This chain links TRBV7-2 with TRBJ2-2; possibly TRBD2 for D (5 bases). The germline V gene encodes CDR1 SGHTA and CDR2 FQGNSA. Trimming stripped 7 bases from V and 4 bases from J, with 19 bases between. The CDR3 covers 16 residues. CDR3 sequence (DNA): TGTGCCAGCATAAGAGACGGGATAGCCGGCACCGGGGAGCTGTTTTTT. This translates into CASIRDGIAGTGELFF.

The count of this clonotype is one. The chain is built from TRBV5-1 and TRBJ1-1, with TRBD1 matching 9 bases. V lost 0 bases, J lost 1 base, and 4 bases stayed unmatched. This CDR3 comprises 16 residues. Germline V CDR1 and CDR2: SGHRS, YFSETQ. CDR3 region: CASSLGDRVRNTEAFF. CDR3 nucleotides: TGCGCCAGCAGCTTGGGGGACAGGGTTCGGAACACTGAAGCTTTCTTT.

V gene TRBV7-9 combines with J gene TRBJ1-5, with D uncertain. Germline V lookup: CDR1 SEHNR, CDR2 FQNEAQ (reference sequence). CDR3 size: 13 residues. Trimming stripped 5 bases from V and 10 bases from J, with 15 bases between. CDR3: CASSRAAGDPQHF. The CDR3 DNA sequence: TGTGCCAGCAGCCGGGCCGCGGGCGACCCCCAGCATTTT.

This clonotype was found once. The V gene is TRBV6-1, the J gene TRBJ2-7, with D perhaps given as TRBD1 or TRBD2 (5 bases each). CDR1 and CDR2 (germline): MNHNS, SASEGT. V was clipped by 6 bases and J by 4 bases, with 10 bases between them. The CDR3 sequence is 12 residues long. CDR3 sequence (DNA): TGTGCCAGCAGGGGACCCCTGTACGAGCAGTACTTC. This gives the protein CASRGPLYEQYF.